This passage covers 14 T cell receptor beta chains from one sample sequenced in a study of T-cell reconstitution after alpha-beta-depleted transplantation in children. Unique molecular identifiers featured in how the TCRbeta library was prepared. TCRdb ran MiXCR on the PCR reads and lists one entry per CDR3 protein. The sample consists of some 350,000 distinct CDR3 sequences, 10% of them appearing once. Sequencing used PBMCs from the stem cell graft donor, obtained from the stem cell graft. The origin of the receptors is a human donor who donated a stem cell graft to a child with acute lymphoblastic leukemia.

This clonotype was counted only a few times. This CDR3 is CASSLKRGGNTEAFF. Written as DNA, the CDR3 is TGTGCCAGCAGTTTAAAGCGGGGAGGGAACACTGAAGCTTTCTTT. The J gene is TRBJ1-1, the V gene TRBV12-3 or TRBV12-4; no clear D. The length of the CDR3 is 15 residues. V lost 2 bases, J lost 1 base, and 11 bases lay in between.

The rearrangement links TRBV7-9 to TRBJ2-7; perhaps D is TRBD1 or TRBD2 (5 bases each). The CDR3 extends over 16 amino acids. The V gene lost 5 bases and the J gene lost 3 bases, with 20 bases spanning the gap. The V gene's germline CDR1 is SEHNR and CDR2 FQNEAQ (reference sequence). CDR3 region: CASSHSRGTAIYEQYF. CDR3 nucleotides: TGTGCCAGCAGCCATTCTCGAGGGACCGCCATCTACGAGCAGTACTTC.

This clonotype was seen a few times. The rearrangement uses TRBV12-3 or TRBV12-4 and TRBJ2-1; 8 nucleotides align to TRBD2. V gave up 7 bases and J gave up 8 bases; unmatched junction bases: 7. The CDR3 consists of 13 residues. CDR3 amino acids: CASTGTSTDEQFF. The CDR3 coding sequence is TGTGCCAGCACCGGGACTAGTACCGATGAGCAGTTCTTC.

V gene TRBV28 combines with J gene TRBJ2-5; the match to TRBD1 covers 7 bases. With V trimmed by 1 base and J by 2 bases, 4 bases remained unmatched. This CDR3 contains 15 residues. Germline CDR1 reads MDHEN; CDR2 reads SYDVKM. The CDR3 DNA sequence: TGTGCCAGCAGTTTATTCCGGGACAGACAAGAGACCCAGTACTTC. Residues: CASSLFRDRQETQYF.

This clonotype was detected many times. The chain recombines TRBV7-9 with TRBJ1-1; D not resolved. The CDR3 length is 13 residues. The germline V gene encodes CDR1 SEHNR and CDR2 FQNEAQ (reference sequence). Trimming took off 8 bases at V and 8 bases at J, with 18 bases between the two ends. This CDR3 is CASARGWGEEAFF. CDR3 DNA sequence: TGTGCCAGCGCTCGTGGTTGGGGAGAAGAAGCTTTCTTT. Based on the CDR3 plus reference TRBV7-9 and TRBJ1-1, the full variable domain is DTGVSQNPRHKITKRGQNVTFRCDPISEHNRLYWYRQTLGQGPEFLTYFQNEAQLEKSRLLSDRFSAERPKGSFSTLEIQRTEQGDSAMYLCASARGWGEEAFFGQGTRLTVV.

This clonotype was counted only a few times. This chain connects TRBV20-1 to TRBJ1-6, with D maybe TRBD1 (6 bases). The CDR3 extends over 15 amino acids. Deletions cut 2 bases from V and 8 bases from J, with 16 bases between. Germline V gene sequence: CDR1 DFQATT, CDR2 SNEGSKA (reference sequence). CDR3 residues: CSARSDSGSYSPLHF. CDR3 bases: TGCAGTGCTAGATCGGACAGTGGATCTTATTCACCCCTCCACTTT.

The chain couples TRBV7-2 to TRBJ2-7; 10 nucleotides match TRBD1. The germline V gene has CDR1 SGHTA and CDR2 FQGNSA. Losses at the gene ends were 1 base for V and 4 bases for J; bases not matched to a gene: 4. This CDR3 is built from 15 residues. CDR3 nucleotide sequence: TGTGCCAGCAGCTTAGTGGGACAGGGGCCATACGAGCAGTACTTC. Protein sequence: CASSLVGQGPYEQYF.

This clonotype was detected only a few times. The chain uses TRBV5-1 and TRBJ2-7, with D maybe TRBD1 (5 bases). The germline gives CDR1 SGHRS, CDR2 YFSETQ. The CDR3 is made up of 14 amino acids. The germline V and J ends were trimmed by 4 bases and 3 bases, with 14 bases remaining between them. In DNA form, the CDR3 reads TGCGCCAGCAGCACGGTTGACAGTGTCTACGAGCAGTACTTC. Translation gives CASSTVDSVYEQYF.

This clonotype was counted between two and nine times. The V and J genes are TRBV3-1 and TRBJ2-1, with D perhaps TRBD1 (6 bases). Germline CDR1 LGHDT, CDR2 YNNKEL (reference sequence). V was shortened by 6 bases and J by 1 base, with 22 bases between the two germline ends. This CDR3 spans 18 amino acids. The CDR3 loop is CASSFTGLWGFSYNEQFF. CDR3 nucleotide sequence: TGTGCCAGCAGTTTTACAGGGTTGTGGGGGTTTTCCTACAATGAGCAGTTCTTC.

At least ten counts were recorded for this clonotype. The CDR3: CASYVPGRRDEQFF. Here the CDR3 DNA reads TGTGCCAGTTATGTCCCGGGACGGCGAGATGAGCAGTTCTTC. The chain has TRBV6-1 and TRBJ2-1; D is tentatively TRBD1 or TRBD2 (5 bases each). The CDR3 is 14 residues long. CDR1 is MNHNS, CDR2 SASEGT, per germline. Trimming took 9 bases from V and 8 from J, leaving 20 bases between them.

The CDR3 here is CASSLARSVGEQYF. CDR3 nucleotide sequence: TGCGCCAGCAGCTTGGCCAGGAGCGTTGGCGAGCAGTACTTC. This chain joins TRBV5-1 and TRBJ2-7; no reliable D call. Trimming shortened V by 0 bases and J by 6 bases, and 13 bases separated the two germline ends. Germline V gene lookup returns CDR1 SGHRS and CDR2 YFSETQ. The CDR3 runs 14 residues.

J is TRBJ2-3 and V is TRBV5-1, with 7 bases identical to TRBD2. The CDR3 consists of 15 residues. J gave up 1 base and V 6 bases, and 8 bases lay outside the gene matches. The germline V gene has CDR1 SGHRS and CDR2 YFSETQ. CDR3 nucleotides: TGCGCCAGCATACGAGCGGGATGGGGCACAGATACGCAGTATTTT. Translation: CASIRAGWGTDTQYF.

The chain has TRBV7-6 and TRBJ2-3; no clear D. Germline values: CDR1 SGHVS, CDR2 FNYEAQ. The V end lost 4 bases, the J end lost 1 base, and 12 bases lay between the germline ends. This CDR3 comprises 15 residues. The CDR3 bases are TGTGCCAGCAGCTCCCCTCCGAAAGGCACAGATACGCAGTATTTT. Residues: CASSSPPKGTDTQYF.

In this sample, this clonotype turned up a few times. The CDR3 DNA is TGTGCCAGCAGTCGTCAGGCGGGAGCATCCTACGAGCAGTACTTC. Translation gives CASSRQAGASYEQYF. This chain links TRBV2 with TRBJ2-7, with TRBD2 matching 7 bases. V lost 5 bases and J lost 1; bases outside the gene matches: 8. Germline V gives CDR1 SNHLY, CDR2 FYNNEI. The CDR3 consists of 15 residues.